This TCR beta chain derives from a study of spatial heterogeneity in lung cancer. TCRdb reprocessed the 5' RACE reads via MiXCR and lists one record per CDR3 protein. The table lists thousands of distinct CDR3 sequences, about 9% of them singletons. Specified time point: sample taken at primary tumor resection. Trimming removed 6 bases at V and 2 bases at J, with 10 bases between. Germline V gene lookup returns CDR1 MNHNS and CDR2 SASEGT. The CDR3 sequence is 13 residues long. The J gene is TRBJ2-5, the V gene TRBV6-1; D possibly uses TRBD1 or TRBD2 (5 bases each). Sequences were derived from normal lung tissue next to the tumor, sampled at surgery. The sequence came from a female donor with early-stage non-small cell lung cancer. The CDR3 DNA reads TGTGCCAGCAGCCGGGGCCTTCAAGAGACCCAGTACTTC. Translating it yields CASSRGLQETQYF.